Listed below are T cell receptor beta chains from one sample, sequenced in a study of Ad26.COV2.S vaccination and SARS-CoV-2 variants. Some clones are missing from TCRdb's copy, which holds only in-frame ones; the method was immunoSEQ multiplex PCR. Of about 400,000 clones listed, 80% to 90% are singletons. The material was peripheral blood, obtained in a trial of Ad26.COV2.S vaccine versus placebo. The receptors shown here come from a person between 18 and 65 years old who received the Ad26.COV2.S COVID-19 vaccine or a placebo. CDR3s include the opening cysteine and the closing phenylalanine or tryptophan. A D gene is named only where the DNA matches it firmly. A clone size is listed for some rows: how often the clone was seen (once, few, many), or a class if it is expanded.

j_call	clone_size	v_call	d_call	cdr3_length	cdr3_aa	cdr3_nt
TRBJ1-2	.	TRBV7-2	.	13	CASSPQGGRGYTF	TGTGCCAGCAGCCCACAGGGAGGTCGTGGCTACACCTTC
TRBJ2-3	once	TRBV5-8	TRBD2	12	CASSLGGDTQYF	TGTGCCAGCAGTCTGGGAGGGGATACGCAGTATTTT
TRBJ2-5	.	TRBV7-2	TRBD1	15	CASSAGTGPWETQYF	TGTGCCAGCAGCGCGGGGACAGGTCCGTGGGAGACCCAGTACTTC
TRBJ2-7	.	TRBV13	.	15	CASSRRAGLRQEQYF	TGTGCCAGCAGCAGACGCGCGGGACTTAGACAAGAGCAGTACTTC
TRBJ2-1	.	TRBV23-1	TRBD1	21	CASSQSLVTPFGQGARDEQFF	TGCGCCAGCAGTCAATCCCTAGTGACACCATTTGGACAGGGGGCGCGAGATGAGCAGTTCTTC
TRBJ2-5	.	TRBV15	.	14	CATSRGQPQETQYF	TGTGCCACCAGCAGAGGGCAGCCTCAAGAGACCCAGTACTTC
TRBJ2-7	.	TRBV29-1	TRBD1	13	CSVGNRGPYEQYF	TGCAGCGTTGGAAACAGGGGGCCTTACGAGCAGTACTTC
TRBJ2-2	.	TRBV6-5	.	14	CASKQEGLTGELFF	TGTGCCAGCAAACAGGAAGGGCTCACCGGGGAGCTGTTTTTT
TRBJ2-5	.	TRBV9	TRBD2	17	CASSVGPRASGQETQYF	TGTGCCAGCAGCGTCGGACCCCGGGCTAGCGGACAAGAGACCCAGTACTTC
TRBJ2-3	once	TRBV5-1	TRBD1	13	CASSGTGADTQYF	TGCGCCAGCAGCGGGACAGGGGCTGATACGCAGTATTTT
TRBJ2-1	.	TRBV7-8	TRBD1	16	CASSALGTGLLNEQFF	TGTGCCAGCAGCGCTTTAGGGACAGGGTTGTTGAATGAGCAGTTCTTC
TRBJ2-7	few	TRBV29-1	.	16	CSVEVAVRHTAYEQYF	TGCAGCGTTGAAGTAGCTGTTCGACATACCGCTTACGAGCAGTACTTC
TRBJ1-5	.	TRBV5-6	.	15	CASSSRDSFNQPQHF	TGTGCCAGCAGCTCGAGGGACTCCTTCAATCAGCCCCAGCATTTT
TRBJ1-4	.	TRBV27	.	15	CASSLAQGGNEKLFF	TGTGCCAGCAGTTTGGCACAGGGTGGGAATGAAAAACTGTTTTTT
TRBJ1-1	.	TRBV2	.	16	CASSVVGSDPNTEAFF	TGTGCCAGCAGTGTTGTGGGGTCAGACCCGAACACTGAAGCTTTCTTT
TRBJ2-1	.	TRBV10-1	.	15	CASSESGIRGNEQFF	TGCGCCAGCAGTGAGTCGGGTATCCGGGGCAATGAGCAGTTCTTC
TRBJ2-5	.	TRBV4-1	.	13	CASSQTILETQYF	TGCGCCAGCAGCCAGACTATACTAGAGACCCAGTACTTC
TRBJ2-7	.	TRBV5-1	.	16	CASSLGSRDTTYEQYF	TGCGCCAGCAGCCTGGGGTCTCGGGACACCACCTACGAGCAGTACTTC
TRBJ2-7	.	TRBV27	TRBD1	15	CASSFTGTGNDEQYF	TGTGCCAGCAGTTTTACCGGGACAGGGAACGACGAGCAGTACTTC
TRBJ2-7	.	TRBV5-5	.	13	CASSPKGPYEQYF	TGTGCCAGCAGCCCGAAAGGACCCTACGAGCAGTACTTC
TRBJ2-1	.	TRBV5-4	TRBD2	18	CASSLEASGLSSYNEQFF	TGTGCCAGCAGCTTGGAGGCTAGCGGCCTAAGCTCCTACAATGAGCAGTTCTTC
TRBJ1-4	.	TRBV5-5	.	14	CASGPSATNEKLFF	TGTGCCAGCGGACCATCGGCAACTAATGAAAAACTGTTTTTT
TRBJ2-5	.	TRBV21-1	.	12	CASVREEETQYF	TGTGCCAGCGTCCGCGAGGAAGAGACCCAGTACTTC
TRBJ1-2	.	TRBV18	.	17	CASSPQEGQSANYGYTF	TGTGCCAGCTCACCCCAGGAAGGACAGTCGGCAAACTATGGCTACACCTTC
TRBJ1-2	.	TRBV5-1	.	16	CASSLAGPETGYGYTF	TGCGCCAGCAGCTTGGCGGGGCCTGAGACAGGCTATGGCTACACCTTC
TRBJ1-2	.	TRBV25-1	TRBD1	13	CASEDRVNYGYTF	TGTGCCTCCGAGGACAGGGTAAACTATGGCTACACCTTC
TRBJ1-5	.	TRBV6-2/TRBV6-3	.	15	CASSLNPFLGQPQHF	TGTGCCAGCAGTCTAAACCCCTTCCTGGGGCAGCCCCAGCATTTT
TRBJ2-7	.	TRBV13	TRBD1	14	CASSLRDRDYEQYF	TGTGCCAGCAGCTTAAGGGACAGGGACTACGAGCAGTACTTC
TRBJ1-2	.	TRBV5-5	TRBD1	16	CASSLVSTQGASGYTF	TGTGCCAGCAGCTTGGTGTCGACGCAGGGGGCGTCGGGCTACACCTTC
TRBJ1-2	.	TRBV28	.	13	CASRHGDRYGYTF	TGTGCCAGCAGACACGGGGACCGCTATGGCTACACCTTC
TRBJ1-1	once	TRBV5-4	.	15	CASSLGGSGGTEAFF	TGTGCCAGCAGCTTGGGTGGTAGTGGTGGCACTGAAGCTTTCTTT
TRBJ1-1	.	TRBV5-1	.	14	CASSLWDMNTEAFF	TGCGCCAGCAGCTTGTGGGATATGAACACTGAAGCTTTCTTT
TRBJ1-2	.	TRBV27	TRBD1	14	CASSFGTGEYGYTF	TGTGCCAGCAGTTTTGGGACAGGGGAGTATGGCTACACCTTC
TRBJ2-1	.	TRBV19	TRBD2	16	CASSTPLAGSLNEQFF	TGTGCCAGTAGTACCCCGCTAGCGGGGAGTTTGAATGAGCAGTTCTTC
TRBJ2-5	.	TRBV12-3/TRBV12-4	.	13	CASSPASRETQYF	TGTGCCAGCAGCCCCGCCTCGAGGGAGACCCAGTACTTC
TRBJ2-7	.	TRBV5-1	TRBD1	13	CASGEQGATEQYF	TGCGCCAGCGGGGAACAGGGGGCGACCGAGCAGTACTTC
TRBJ1-6	.	TRBV2	.	17	CASSRRGTSSYNSPLHF	TGTGCCAGCAGTCGCCGGGGGACCAGCTCCTATAATTCACCCCTCCACTTT
TRBJ1-1	.	TRBV2	.	13	CASTLGGATEAFF	TGTGCCAGCACCCTCGGGGGGGCAACTGAAGCTTTCTTT
TRBJ2-7	.	TRBV18	.	15	CASSRDIRSSYEQYF	TGTGCCAGCTCACGGGACATCAGAAGCTCCTACGAGCAGTACTTC
TRBJ2-3	.	TRBV7-8	TRBD2	18	CASSSGLAGGVLTDTQYF	TGTGCCAGCAGCTCCGGACTAGCGGGGGGGGTACTCACAGATACGCAGTATTTT
TRBJ2-5	.	TRBV3-1/TRBV3-2	TRBD2	15	CASSFGLAGGETQYF	TGTGCCAGCAGCTTCGGACTAGCGGGGGGGGAGACCCAGTACTTC
TRBJ2-3	.	TRBV15	.	15	CATSAAGVRTDTQYF	TGTGCCACCAGCGCCGCCGGGGTAAGGACAGATACGCAGTATTTT
TRBJ2-5	.	TRBV5-1	.	14	CASSWLGAAETQYF	TGCGCCAGCAGCTGGCTCGGAGCGGCAGAGACCCAGTACTTC
TRBJ2-1	.	TRBV2	.	12	CASRGPLQGLFF	TGTGCCAGCAGGGGCCCACTCCAGGGCCTGTTCTTC
TRBJ1-1	.	TRBV6-1	.	19	CASSEAPYFVRHSNTEAFF	TGTGCCAGCAGTGAAGCGCCCTATTTTGTTCGACACAGTAACACTGAAGCTTTCTTT
TRBJ2-5	.	TRBV24-1	.	13	CATSDFWGETQYF	TGTGCCACCAGTGATTTTTGGGGTGAGACCCAGTACTTC
TRBJ1-5	.	TRBV3-1/TRBV3-2	TRBD1	14	CASSLRQGVQPQHF	TGTGCCAGCAGCCTTCGACAGGGTGTTCAGCCCCAGCATTTT
TRBJ1-4	.	TRBV6-5	.	13	CASSRDRNEKLFF	TGTGCCAGCAGTAGAGACAGAAATGAAAAACTGTTTTTT
TRBJ1-4	.	TRBV5-1	.	14	CASSFGRPNEKLFF	TGCGCCAGCAGCTTCGGGCGGCCTAATGAAAAACTGTTTTTT
TRBJ1-2	few	TRBV6-5	TRBD1	11	CATQGGNGYTF	TGTGCCACACAGGGGGGGAATGGCTACACCTTC
TRBJ1-1	.	TRBV19	.	12	CASSLRDTEAFF	TGTGCCAGTTCCCTGAGGGACACTGAAGCTTTCTTT
TRBJ2-3	once	TRBV6-5	.	14	CASSTRGETDTQYF	TGTGCCAGCAGTACGCGAGGGGAGACGGATACGCAGTATTTT
TRBJ2-2	.	TRBV5-1	.	15	CASSLMDRITGELFF	TGCGCCAGCAGCTTGATGGACAGAATCACCGGGGAGCTGTTTTTT
TRBJ2-4	.	TRBV12-3/TRBV12-4	.	12	CASGPGGNIQYF	TGTGCCAGCGGGCCCGGGGGAAACATTCAGTACTTC
TRBJ1-2	.	TRBV18	.	16	CASSPLGGRLNYGYTF	TGTGCCAGCTCACCGTTGGGGGGCAGGTTGAACTATGGCTACACCTTC